The 24 T cell receptor beta chains below were found in one sample sequenced in a study of shared clonotypes between healthy human individuals (dated by TCRdb to the early 2020s). The library relied on the immunoSEQ multiplex PCR assay. TCRdb re-hosts the immuneACCESS table, in-frame sequences only. Its copies lack some clones; in the studies checked, an unresolved V gene accounts for under half of them, and the cause for the rest is not known. Here the sample has approximately 2,000,000 clones; around 93% occur a single time. The ten largest clones capture approximately 1.7% of the sample. CD8 naive samples were CD45RO-negative cells positively selected for CCR7, giving a CD45RA+CCR7+ population that excluded TemRA cells. The specimen was naive CD8+ T cells from PBMCs. Explained via the paper, the cell subset or site label denotes: CD45RA+CCR7+. All receptors come from a man aged 18 to 29 in good health. Some clones in this sample may be carry-over from other donors' samples.

The chain has TRBV4-1 and TRBJ1-1; a weak D match, TRBD1 (6 bases). Trimming cost V 4 bases and J 2 bases, with 17 bases left between them. CDR3 size: 16 residues. Germline CDR1 is MGHRA and CDR2 is YSYEKL. The CDR3 is CASSPAGWGANTEAFF. The CDR3 nucleotides read TGCGCCAGCAGCCCGGCAGGATGGGGGGCCAACACTGAAGCTTTCTTT.

The chain links TRBV27 to TRBJ2-1; a possible D gene is TRBD2 (6 bases). The CDR3 has 15 residues. Germline V gene data show CDR1 as MNHEY and CDR2 as SMNVEV (reference sequence). With 0 bases removed from V and 5 bases from J, the gap between germline ends came to 11 bases. The CDR3 region has the DNA TGTGCCAGCAGTTTATCGGCGGGGAGCCACAATGAGCAGTTCTTC. Translation gives CASSLSAGSHNEQFF.

The chain joins TRBV27 to TRBJ2-7; D is unclear. This CDR3 is 14 amino acids long. V lost 6 bases to trimming and J lost 0 bases, with 12 bases between them. The germline V gene encodes CDR1 MNHEY and CDR2 SMNVEV (reference sequence). This CDR3 reads CASSRDTLSYEQYF. CDR3 in DNA: TGTGCCAGCAGCCGAGACACTCTCTCCTACGAGCAGTACTTC.

The genes are TRBV28 and TRBJ2-7; maybe TRBD1 (6 bases). The CDR3 length is 14 residues. V was shortened by 5 bases and J by 4 bases, with 15 bases between the two germline ends. In germline, CDR1 is MDHEN, CDR2 SYDVKM. The CDR3 DNA follows: TGTGCCAGCAGTGGTAGGGACATAGAATACGAGCAGTACTTC. It translates to CASSGRDIEYEQYF.

V gene TRBV4-3 combines with J gene TRBJ2-2; D tentatively fits TRBD1 or TRBD2 (5 bases each). Germline lookup yields CDR1 LGHNA and CDR2 YSLEER. V lost 0 bases and J lost 11, with 16 bases in between. This CDR3 has 15 residues. The CDR3 loop is CASSQDWDRPQELFF. CDR3 coding DNA: TGCGCCAGCAGCCAAGATTGGGACCGACCGCAAGAGCTGTTTTTT.

The rearrangement joins TRBV27 to TRBJ1-2; the D gene is possibly TRBD1 (5 bases). This CDR3 has 14 residues. Germline assignment: CDR1 MNHEY and CDR2 SMNVEV (reference sequence). V was trimmed by 3 bases and J by 3 bases, leaving 11 bases between them. The CDR3 coding sequence is TGTGCCAGCAGTTTTCTAGGGGACGACTATGGCTACACCTTC. This sequence encodes CASSFLGDDYGYTF.

The V gene is TRBV28, the J gene TRBJ2-7; D possibly corresponds to TRBD2 (6 bases). Germline V lookup: CDR1 MDHEN, CDR2 SYDVKM. The CDR3 runs to 15 residues. Between the trimmed V and J ends, which lost 6 bases and 2 bases, there was a span of 17 bases. CDR3 protein: CASRFGGSYAYEQYF. CDR3 nucleotide sequence: TGTGCCAGCAGATTTGGAGGGTCTTATGCCTACGAGCAGTACTTC.

The chain is built from TRBV6-6 and TRBJ2-2; TRBD2 agrees at 12 bases. J gave up 7 bases and V 3 bases, and 6 bases lay outside the gene matches. This CDR3 spans 16 amino acids. Germline lookup yields CDR1 MNHNY and CDR2 SVGAGI (reference sequence). This CDR3 is CASSYLAGGPNGELFF. The CDR3 DNA reads as TGTGCCAGCAGTTATCTAGCGGGAGGGCCTAACGGGGAGCTGTTTTTT.

Worth noting for this clone: Germline and junction disagree at one end, which may indicate a read error. The chain uses TRBV28 and TRBJ2-1, with 11 bases fitting TRBD2. The CDR3 has 12 amino acids. The germline gives CDR1 MDHEN, CDR2 SYDVKM. CDR3: CASSSTMTSGVF. The CDR3 DNA is TGTGCCAGCAGTTCCACGATGACTAGCGGGGTCTTC.

This chain links TRBV4-1 with TRBJ2-1; TRBD2 aligns across 9 bases. The junction had 8 bases not matched to a gene; V was cut back by 8 bases and J by 3 bases. Germline V gives CDR1 MGHRA, CDR2 YSYEKL. The CDR3 is 15 amino acids. DNA for the CDR3: TGCGCCAGCGGGAAGCTAGCGGGGATCTACAATGAGCAGTTCTTC. This sequence encodes CASGKLAGIYNEQFF.

The genes are TRBV9 and TRBJ2-7; D remains unclear. Per the germline V gene, CDR1 is SGDLS and CDR2 is YYNGEE. The CDR3 sequence is 14 residues long. The V gene lost 0 bases and the J gene lost 7 bases, with 14 bases spanning the gap. The CDR3 DNA reads TGTGCCAGCAGCGTAGGGGCTATAGGGTGGGAGCAGTACTTC. It specifies CASSVGAIGWEQYF.

This clone showed up just once. The chain joins TRBV5-6 to TRBJ2-7; no firm D call. The germline CDR1 and CDR2 sequences are SGHDT and YYEEEE. V was pared by 3 bases and J by 7 bases, with 14 bases between. This CDR3 has 13 amino acids. CDR3 DNA: TGTGCCAGCAGCTGGGCCCTAGGTAGGGAGCAGTACTTC. Its translation: CASSWALGREQYF.

The CDR3 coding sequence is TGTGCCAGTAGTCCGGGACAGGGGGCCCTTAATGAGCAGTTCTTC. Protein: CASSPGQGALNEQFF. The J gene is TRBJ2-1, the V gene TRBV19, with 12 bases aligning to TRBD1. This CDR3 comprises 15 residues. Germline lookup yields CDR1 LNHDA and CDR2 SQIVND (reference sequence). V shed 5 bases and J 7 bases; nucleotides not matched to a gene: 6.

The chain links TRBV10-3 to TRBJ2-5, with D perhaps being TRBD1 or TRBD2 (7 bases each). There are 17 residues in the CDR3. Germline V CDR1 and CDR2: ENHRY, SYGVKD. Trimming took 0 bases from V and 5 from J, leaving 19 bases between them. The CDR3, as DNA: TGTGCCATCAGTGAGTCTGGGCTAGCGGACAGGTGGGAGACCCAGTACTTC. Residues: CAISESGLADRWETQYF.

The chain links TRBV19 to TRBJ1-5; D perhaps matches TRBD1 (6 bases). CDR3 length: 15 residues. Germline-derived CDR1 and CDR2 are LNHDA and SQIVND (reference sequence). The ends were cut back, 3 bases at V and 0 bases at J, with 9 bases in the middle. Here the CDR3 DNA reads TGTGCCAGTAGTATCAGGGGAAATAGCAATCAGCCCCAGCATTTT. Its protein is CASSIRGNSNQPQHF.

The J gene is TRBJ2-1, the V gene TRBV29-1; 15 nucleotides agree with TRBD2. Germline loops: CDR1 SQVTM, CDR2 ANQGSEA. This CDR3 spans 16 amino acids. The J segment lost 5 bases and the V segment lost 8 bases, leaving 10 bases of the junction unmatched. The CDR3 DNA is TGCAGCTTCGCCGGGACTAGCGGGAGGTCCCACAATGAGCAGTTCTTC. Translation: CSFAGTSGRSHNEQFF.

This chain connects TRBV19 to TRBJ2-2, with TRBD2 matching over 12 bases. The CDR3 spans 19 residues. CDR1 is LNHDA, CDR2 SQIVND, per germline (reference sequence). V shed 4 bases, J shed 1 base, and the junction held 10 bases outside the gene matches. In DNA form, the CDR3 reads TGTGCCAGTAGTACGGGGCCGACTAGCGGGAGTGAGAACACCGGGGAGCTGTTTTTT. It encodes CASSTGPTSGSENTGELFF.

Points on this clone: Other DNA sequences in the same sample also yield this CDR3. The V call is TRBV9, the J call TRBJ2-7; D not resolved. Germline V gene sequence: CDR1 SGDLS, CDR2 YYNGEE. The CDR3 runs to 13 residues. The V end lost 4 bases, the J end lost 2 bases, and 10 bases lay between the germline ends. The CDR3: CASSPSIAYEQYF. As DNA, the CDR3 is TGTGCCAGCAGCCCCTCCATAGCCTACGAGCAGTACTTC.

This chain links TRBV14 with TRBJ2-7, with TRBD2 matching 7 bases. The length of the CDR3 is 17 residues. CDR1 and CDR2 (germline): SGHDN, FVKESK. The trim removed 0 bases at V and 4 bases at J, leaving 12 bases unmatched. CDR3 DNA sequence: TGTGCCAGCAGCCAAGATCTAATCGGACTAGTAGGATACGAGCAGTACTTC. It specifies CASSQDLIGLVGYEQYF. The full variable domain, rest sourced from reference TRBV14 and TRBJ2-7, is EAGVTQFPSHSVIEKGQTVTLRCDPISGHDNLYWYRRVMGKEIKFLLHFVKESKQDESGMPNNRFLAERTGGTYSTLKVQPAELEDSGVYFCASSQDLIGLVGYEQYFGPGTRLTVT.

This clone was recorded a few times. The same CDR3 can be traced to other DNA sequences in this sample. The V gene is TRBV7-9, the J gene TRBJ2-4; tentatively, D is TRBD1 (5 bases). The CDR3 runs to 14 residues. Germline values: CDR1 SEHNR, CDR2 FQNEAQ (reference sequence). V lost 3 bases to trimming and J lost 3 bases, with 9 bases between them. The chain's CDR3 is CASSLTDGKNIQYF. The CDR3 DNA sequence: TGTGCCAGCAGCTTGACAGATGGCAAAAACATTCAGTACTTC.

Of note for this clone: A read error may account for a junction end that differs from germline. V gene TRBV4-1 combines with J gene TRBJ2-7, with 8 bases matching TRBD2. CDR3 length equals 18 residues. CDR1 and CDR2 from the germline V gene are MGHRA and YSYEKL. CDR3 sequence (DNA): TGCGCCAGCAGCCAAGAGACTACTAGCGGAGTCCGCTCCTACGGGCAGTACTTC. Its protein is CASSQETTSGVRSYGQYF.

V and J are TRBV27 and TRBJ1-1; possible D gene TRBD1, 5 bases. This CDR3 has 13 amino acids. Per germline, CDR1 MNHEY and CDR2 SMNVEV (reference sequence). The V end was cut by 3 bases, the J end by 9 bases, with 14 bases between. CDR3 coding DNA: TGTGCCAGCAGTTTCAAACAGGCTTTCCAAGCTTTCTTT. It codes for CASSFKQAFQAFF.

The J gene is TRBJ2-4, the V gene TRBV13; 8 bases line up with TRBD1. CDR1 and CDR2 (germline): PRHDT, FYEKMQ (reference sequence). The CDR3 runs to 16 residues. After removal of 5 bases from V and 0 bases from J, the junction contained 6 bases not matched to a gene. The CDR3: CASSPRGPLAKNIQYF. As DNA, the CDR3 is TGTGCCAGCAGCCCCAGGGGGCCACTAGCCAAAAACATTCAGTACTTC. The variable domain in full, with the rest retrieved from reference TRBV13 and TRBJ2-4, is AAGVIQSPRHLIKEKRETATLKCYPIPRHDTVYWYQQGPGQDPQFLISFYEKMQSDKGSIPDRFSAQQFSDYHSELNMSSLELGDSALYFCASSPRGPLAKNIQYFGAGTRLSVL.

A remark on this clone: The same CDR3 is also encoded by other DNA sequences in this sample. V is TRBV30 and J is TRBJ2-1; weak D call: TRBD2 (6 bases). The CDR3 is made up of 11 amino acids. Trimming removed 3 bases from V and 10 bases from J, with 10 bases in between. Germline V gene sequence: CDR1 GTSNPN, CDR2 SVGIG (reference sequence). The CDR3 bases are TGTGCCTGGAGGCGACTAGGAGAGCAGTTCTTC. Translating gives CAWRRLGEQFF.